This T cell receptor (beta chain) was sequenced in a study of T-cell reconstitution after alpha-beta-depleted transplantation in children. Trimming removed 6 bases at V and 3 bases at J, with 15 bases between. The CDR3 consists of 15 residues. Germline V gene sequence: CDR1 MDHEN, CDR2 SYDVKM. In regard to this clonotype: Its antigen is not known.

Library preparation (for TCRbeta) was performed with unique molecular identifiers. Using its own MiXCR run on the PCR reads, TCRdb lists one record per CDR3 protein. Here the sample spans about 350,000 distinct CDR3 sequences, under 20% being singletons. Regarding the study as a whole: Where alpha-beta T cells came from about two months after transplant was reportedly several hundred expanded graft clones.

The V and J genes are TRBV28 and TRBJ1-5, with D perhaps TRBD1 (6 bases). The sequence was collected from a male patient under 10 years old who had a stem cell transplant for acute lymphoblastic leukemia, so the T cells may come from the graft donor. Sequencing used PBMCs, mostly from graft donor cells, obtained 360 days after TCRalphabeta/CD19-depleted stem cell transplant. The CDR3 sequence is CASRAMGAYNQPQHF. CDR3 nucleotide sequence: TGTGCCAGCAGAGCCATGGGGGCTTACAATCAGCCCCAGCATTTT.